The TCR beta chain described here comes from a study of early stage breast cancer tumors. Points from the study as a whole: Comparing each tissue with blood distinguished tumor from normal in most of the 16 patients.

This clone is labeled medium-sized. The antigen is unknown. The V gene lost 0 bases and the J gene lost 9 bases, with 12 bases spanning the gap. Germline values: CDR1 SGHDN, CDR2 FVKESK. CDR3 size: 15 residues. Produced via immunoSEQ multiplex PCR; TCRdb's table is partial and in-frame only. The sample consists of around 60,000 clones, about three quarters of them appearing once. The sequence derives from a person younger than 45 with breast cancer. The genes are TRBV14 and TRBJ1-6; no definite D call. The sequencing input was blood. The CDR3 DNA reads TGTGCCAGCAGCCAAGACTGGGGTGTAACTTCACCCCTCCACTTT. Its translation is CASSQDWGVTSPLHF.